The sequence of this T cell receptor beta chain was determined in a study of cytomegalovirus exposure and HLA in healthy donors. Study outcomes and limitations: In a later analysis, the majority of CMV-associated beta chains seemingly showed HLA restriction. A later analysis reported that several of the most significant clusters appeared to be linked to common viral pathogens, among them Epstein-Barr virus. Altogether, 160 or so TCR beta chains were recorded as cytomegalovirus-associated.

Notes on this clone: Its specificity is unknown.

The germline gives CDR1 ENHRY, CDR2 SYGVKD. V dropped 0 bases and J dropped 2 bases, with 11 bases sitting between them. This CDR3 is 16 amino acids long. PCR involved 60 Vbeta and 13 Jbeta primers. TCRdb's table, derived via immunoSEQ multiplex PCR, lists solely in-frame clones and lacks some. The sample lists 100,000 to 130,000 clones, approximately 74% occurring once. This receptor was obtained from a woman aged 40 to 50 in good health and CMV-seropositive. The sample was PBMCs. The V gene is TRBV10-3, the J gene TRBJ1-3; D uncertain. The CDR3 loop is CAISESGEVAGNTIYF. DNA of the CDR3: TGTGCCATCAGTGAGTCTGGGGAGGTGGCTGGAAACACCATATATTTT.